Following are 24 T cell receptor beta chains from one sample sequenced in a study of identical twins' blood T cells. TCRdb itself ran the 5' RACE reads through MiXCR, one entry per CDR3 protein. Of a few hundred thousand distinct CDR3 sequences in the sample, roughly 30% are singletons; the top ten hold around 5.6%. The specimen was PBMCs. These receptor sequences come from a woman aged 18-50 years in good health.

This clonotype turned up a few times. The chain links TRBV23-1 to TRBJ2-7; 8 nucleotides agree with TRBD1. TRBV23-1 is labeled an ORF, and its function is uncertain. The V gene end was trimmed by 8 bases and the J gene end by 2 bases; junction bases not matched to a gene: 14. The CDR3 has 16 residues. The CDR3 sequence: CASVKNRTGRTYEQYF. The DNA of the CDR3 is TGCGCCAGCGTAAAAAATCGGACAGGGCGAACCTACGAGCAGTACTTC.

The chain carries TRBV11-2 and TRBJ2-1, with 10 bases that match TRBD2. J lost 4 bases, V lost 7 bases, and 19 bases had no gene match. There are 19 residues in the CDR3. The germline V gene encodes CDR1 SGHAT and CDR2 FQNNGV. In DNA, the CDR3 is TGTGCCAGCACGCCTAAAAGCGGGAGGGCCCGAGGGAATTACAATGAGCAGTTCTTC. Translation: CASTPKSGRARGNYNEQFF.

Here the CDR3 reads CSAPQGGANQPQHF. CDR3 bases: TGCAGTGCCCCTCAGGGAGGTGCCAATCAGCCCCAGCATTTT. The J gene is TRBJ1-5, the V gene TRBV20-1, with a tentative D call TRBD1 (5 bases). The CDR3 runs 14 residues. V lost 6 bases to trimming and J lost 3 bases, with 15 bases between them. Looked up from germline, CDR1 is DFQATT and CDR2 is SNEGSKA (reference sequence).

This clonotype was counted many times. The rearrangement links TRBV5-1 to TRBJ2-2; the D is unclear. V was cut by 0 bases and J by 0 bases, with 3 bases left in between. The germline V gene has CDR1 SGHRS and CDR2 YFSETQ. The CDR3 contains 14 residues. The chain's CDR3 is CASSLGTNTGELFF. The CDR3 DNA sequence: TGCGCCAGCAGCTTGGGGACGAACACCGGGGAGCTGTTTTTT.

The V and J genes are TRBV13 and TRBJ2-1, with D maybe TRBD2 (5 bases). Germline V gives CDR1 PRHDT, CDR2 FYEKMQ (reference sequence). The V gene lost 5 bases and the J gene lost 3 bases, with 11 bases spanning the gap. CDR3 length: 14 amino acids. The CDR3 coding sequence is TGTGCCAGCAGCACCCCAACTAGCTACAATGAGCAGTTCTTC. As protein: CASSTPTSYNEQFF.

On this clonotype itself: This may come from a read error, since a much larger clone is one base off. CDR3 sequence (DNA): TGTGCCAGCACCTACGACAGGGAATTTGACTACACCTTC. The encoded protein is CASTYDREFDYTF. The chain recombines TRBV6-5 with TRBJ1-2; 7 positions agree with TRBD1. The CDR3 is made up of 13 amino acids. The V segment lost 7 bases and the J segment 10 bases; nucleotides outside the gene matches: 12. Looked up from germline, CDR1 is MNHEY and CDR2 is SVGAGI.

The chain joins TRBV3-1 to TRBJ1-5; D is possibly TRBD1 (6 bases). The CDR3 is 13 amino acids. Germline assignment: CDR1 LGHDT and CDR2 YNNKEL (reference sequence). Trimming removed 2 bases from V and 7 bases from J, with 9 bases in between. CDR3 bases: TGTGCCAGCAGCCAACACAGGGCCCAGCCCCAGCATTTT. As protein: CASSQHRAQPQHF.

V gene TRBV13 combines with J gene TRBJ1-6; no clear D. The germline V gene encodes CDR1 PRHDT and CDR2 FYEKMQ (reference sequence). The CDR3 has 14 amino acids. V was shortened by 3 bases and J by 9 bases, with 12 bases between the two germline ends. The CDR3 DNA reads as TGTGCCAGCAGCTTTAGCTCCTGCAGTTCACCCCTCCACTTT. This encodes CASSFSSCSSPLHF.

This clonotype was recorded at least ten times. The chain has TRBV9 and TRBJ1-1, with D perhaps matching TRBD1 (6 bases). The V gene lost 4 bases and the J gene lost 1 base, with 11 bases spanning the gap. The CDR3 is made up of 14 amino acids. The germline V gene has CDR1 SGDLS and CDR2 YYNGEE. CDR3 in amino acids: CASSLLQGNTEAFF. CDR3 nucleotides: TGTGCCAGCAGCTTACTACAGGGGAACACTGAAGCTTTCTTT.

V and J are TRBV29-1 and TRBJ1-3; D unresolved. The CDR3 has 12 residues. Trimming cost V 6 bases and J 4 bases, with 10 bases left between them. The germline gives CDR1 SQVTM, CDR2 ANQGSEA. The CDR3 coding sequence is TGCAGCGTGAGGACGGGAGGAAACACCATATATTTT. Its translation: CSVRTGGNTIYF. The complete variable domain, with remaining parts taken from reference TRBV29-1 and TRBJ1-3, reads SAVISQKPSRDICQRGTSLTIQCQVDSQVTMMFWYRQQPGQSLTLIATANQGSEATYESGFVIDKFPISRPNLTFSTLTVSNMSPEDSSIYLCSVRTGGNTIYFGEGSWLTVV.

This clonotype was recorded many times. The DNA of the CDR3 is TGCAGTGCTAGAGATTCGGAAGGAGGATTGAACACTGAAGCTTTCTTT. Its protein is CSARDSEGGLNTEAFF. The chain has TRBV20-1 and TRBJ1-1; D ambiguous. The CDR3 has 16 amino acids. Per germline, CDR1 DFQATT and CDR2 SNEGSKA (reference sequence). V was cut by 0 bases and J by 0 bases, with 14 bases left in between.

V and J are TRBV5-1 and TRBJ1-2; D remains ambiguous. The germline gives CDR1 SGHRS, CDR2 YFSETQ. Trimming cost V 5 bases and J 4 bases, with 9 bases left between them. This CDR3 is built from 12 residues. As DNA, the CDR3 is TGCGCCAGCAGTTACGAGAGCTATGGCTACACCTTC. This translates into CASSYESYGYTF.

This chain connects TRBV9 to TRBJ1-6; 8 bases line up with TRBD1. Germline V lookup: CDR1 SGDLS, CDR2 YYNGEE. The CDR3 spans 15 residues. Trimming took 0 bases from V and 7 from J; bases not matched to a gene: 3. CDR3 loop: CASSVEWTGNSPLHF. CDR3 nucleotides: TGTGCCAGCAGCGTAGAGTGGACAGGGAATTCACCCCTCCACTTT. Variable domain in full (rest from reference TRBV9 and TRBJ1-6): DSGVTQTPKHLITATGQRVTLRCSPRSGDLSVYWYQQSLDQGLQFLIQYYNGEERAKGNILERFSAQQFPDLHSELNLSSLELGDSALYFCASSVEWTGNSPLHFGNGTRLTVT.

The chain carries TRBV19 and TRBJ2-1; a weak D match, TRBD1 (6 bases). CDR3 length equals 15 residues. Trimming stripped 6 bases from V and 7 bases from J, with 19 bases between. Germline lookup yields CDR1 LNHDA and CDR2 SQIVND (reference sequence). The CDR3 region has the DNA TGTGCCAGTAGGTGGACTCAGAGGGGGTATAATGAGCAGTTCTTC. Encoded protein: CASRWTQRGYNEQFF.

This chain connects TRBV29-1 to TRBJ2-1; 12 bases fit TRBD2. Germline V CDR1 and CDR2: SQVTM, ANQGSEA. The J segment lost 8 bases and the V segment lost 8 bases, leaving 10 bases of the junction unmatched. The CDR3 has 14 residues. CDR3 sequence: CSIRRTSGKYEQFF. Here the CDR3 DNA reads TGCAGCATACGGCGGACTAGCGGGAAATATGAGCAGTTCTTC.

Worth noting for this clonotype: Germline and junction disagree at one end, which may indicate a read error. V and J are TRBV6-6 and TRBJ2-2; no clear D. The CDR3 has 12 amino acids. Germline V CDR1 and CDR2: MNHNY, SVGAGI (reference sequence). The CDR3 DNA reads as TGTGCCAGCAGGTACTACACCGGGGAGCTGTTTTTT. This encodes CASRYYTGELFF.

V gene TRBV11-2 combines with J gene TRBJ1-1, with D unclear. Trimming stripped 5 bases from V and 4 bases from J, with 14 bases between. The CDR3 has 14 amino acids. The germline gives CDR1 SGHAT, CDR2 FQNNGV. CDR3 sequence: CASSSGPGFTEAFF. The CDR3 DNA reads TGTGCCAGCAGCAGTGGACCGGGATTCACTGAAGCTTTCTTT.

This clonotype was recorded only once. V and J are TRBV7-2 and TRBJ1-4, with D uncertain. Germline V gene sequence: CDR1 SGHTA, CDR2 FQGNSA. V was trimmed by 2 bases and J by 10 bases, leaving 17 bases between them. The CDR3 totals 15 residues. CDR3 DNA: TGTACCAGCAGCTTACTAGGCAGACGTGAGGGAAAACTGTTTTTT. Its protein product is CTSSLLGRREGKLFF.

This clonotype was detected many times. This chain uses TRBV2 with TRBJ2-3, with D hard to call. Germline V gene lookup returns CDR1 SNHLY and CDR2 FYNNEI. The CDR3 contains 11 residues. V lost 7 bases, J lost 4 bases, and 6 bases lay in between. The CDR3 nucleotides read TGTGCCAGCATTAGGGCAGATACGCAGTATTTT. It yields the protein CASIRADTQYF. Supplemented by reference TRBV2 and TRBJ2-3, the full variable domain reads EPEVTQTPSHQVTQMGQEVILRCVPISNHLYFYWYRQILGQKVEFLVSFYNNEISEKSEIFDDQFSVERPDGSNFTLKIRSTKLEDSAMYFCASIRADTQYFGPGTRLTVL.

In its sample, this clonotype was seen a few times. The V gene is TRBV29-1, the J gene TRBJ1-1; D gene ambiguous. The germline gives CDR1 SQVTM, CDR2 ANQGSEA. The CDR3 loop spans 14 amino acids. V shed 7 bases and J shed 2 bases, with 17 bases lying between them. The CDR3 sequence: CSGRMWQRNTEAFF. The CDR3 region has the DNA TGCAGCGGGCGAATGTGGCAGCGAAACACTGAAGCTTTCTTT. The full variable domain, its missing parts supplied by reference TRBV29-1 and TRBJ1-1, is SAVISQKPSRDICQRGTSLTIQCQVDSQVTMMFWYRQQPGQSLTLIATANQGSEATYESGFVIDKFPISRPNLTFSTLTVSNMSPEDSSIYLCSGRMWQRNTEAFFGQGTRLTVV.

This sequence joins TRBV7-9 and TRBJ2-3; 11 bases match TRBD2. V shed 3 bases, J shed 2 bases, and the junction held 4 bases outside the gene matches. Germline CDR1 is SEHNR and CDR2 is FQNEAQ (reference sequence). The CDR3 sequence is 16 residues long. The CDR3 DNA sequence: TGTGCCAGCAGCTTCCCGGGACTAGCGGACACAGATACGCAGTATTTT. Protein: CASSFPGLADTDTQYF.

V usage is TRBV9 and J usage is TRBJ2-1; D gene uncertain. The CDR3 loop spans 15 amino acids. CDR1 is SGDLS, CDR2 YYNGEE, per germline. Trimming took 0 bases from V and 5 from J, leaving 12 bases between them. CDR3 coding DNA: TGTGCCAGCAGCGTAGACCCCTCGGCCCACAATGAGCAGTTCTTC. Amino acid sequence: CASSVDPSAHNEQFF.

This clonotype has only a few counts. The chain has TRBV27 and TRBJ1-1, with D hard to call. The CDR3 contains 13 residues. Trimming took 3 bases from V and 5 from J, leaving 10 bases between them. The germline V gene has CDR1 MNHEY and CDR2 SMNVEV (reference sequence). The CDR3 reads CASSFIGMTEAFF. CDR3 in DNA: TGTGCCAGCAGTTTTATAGGGATGACTGAAGCTTTCTTT.

Ten or more counts support this clonotype. The chain joins TRBV20-1 to TRBJ1-3; D is uncertain. Trimming pared 6 bases from V and 2 bases from J, leaving 5 bases between. The germline gives CDR1 DFQATT, CDR2 SNEGSKA (reference sequence). This CDR3 comprises 11 residues. CDR3 in amino acids: CSAPAGNTIYF. The CDR3 bases are TGCAGTGCCCCTGCTGGAAACACCATATATTTT.